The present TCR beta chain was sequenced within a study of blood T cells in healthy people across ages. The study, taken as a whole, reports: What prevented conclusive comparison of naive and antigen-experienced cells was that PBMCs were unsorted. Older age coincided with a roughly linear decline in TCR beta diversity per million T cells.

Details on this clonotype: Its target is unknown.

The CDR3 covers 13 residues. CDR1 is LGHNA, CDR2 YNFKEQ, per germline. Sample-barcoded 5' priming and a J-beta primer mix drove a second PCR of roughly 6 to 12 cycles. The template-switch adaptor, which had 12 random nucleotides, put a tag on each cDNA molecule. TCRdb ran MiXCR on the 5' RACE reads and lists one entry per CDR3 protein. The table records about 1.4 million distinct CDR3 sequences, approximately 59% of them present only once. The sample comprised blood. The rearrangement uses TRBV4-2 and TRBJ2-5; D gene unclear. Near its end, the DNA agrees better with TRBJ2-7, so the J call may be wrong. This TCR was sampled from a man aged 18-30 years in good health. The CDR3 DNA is TGTGCCAGCAGCCAGAGACTGAACTACGAGCAGTACTTC. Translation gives CASSQRLNYEQYF.